Listed here are 19 T cell receptor beta chains from one sample, sequenced in a study of blood T cell repertoires in COVID-19. Profiled with immunoSEQ multiplex PCR; TCRdb holds only in-frame clones, not every one. The sample includes about 110,000 clones, 83% of them seen just once. Sequenced sample: peripheral blood. Receptor source: an older woman with acute or convalescent COVID-19.

The genes are TRBV5-8 and TRBJ1-1, with 8 bases matching TRBD1. This CDR3 is 15 amino acids long. J was trimmed by 3 bases and V by 1 base; bases with no gene match: 5. Germline V gives CDR1 SGHTS, CDR2 YDEGEE. CDR3 protein: CASSLYGQGDTEAFF. DNA for the CDR3: TGTGCCAGCAGCTTGTATGGACAGGGCGACACTGAAGCTTTCTTT.

The chain couples TRBV5-1 to TRBJ2-2; tentative D call: TRBD1 (6 bases). Trimming left V 5 bases short and J 0 bases short, with 14 bases between. Per the germline V gene, CDR1 is SGHRS and CDR2 is YFSETQ. The CDR3 spans 16 residues. The CDR3: CASSPRTETNTGELFF. The CDR3, as DNA: TGCGCCAGCAGTCCTAGGACAGAAACGAACACCGGGGAGCTGTTTTTT.

This chain uses TRBV9 with TRBJ1-3; tentative D call: TRBD1 (5 bases). Germline loops: CDR1 SGDLS, CDR2 YYNGEE. The length of the CDR3 is 17 residues. V lost 3 bases and J 1 base, leaving 17 bases between the germline ends. CDR3 sequence reads: CASSARPDSRSGNTIYF. CDR3 nucleotide sequence: TGTGCCAGCAGCGCCCGCCCAGACAGCAGGTCTGGAAACACCATATATTTT. Based on the CDR3 plus reference TRBV9 and TRBJ1-3, the full variable domain is DSGVTQTPKHLITATGQRVTLRCSPRSGDLSVYWYQQSLDQGLQFLIQYYNGEERAKGNILERFSAQQFPDLHSELNLSSLELGDSALYFCASSARPDSRSGNTIYFGEGSWLTVV.

This chain connects TRBV18 to TRBJ1-4; no clear D gene. CDR1 KGHSH and CDR2 LQKENI come from the germline V gene. Trimming shortened V by 5 bases and J by 8 bases, and 12 bases separated the two germline ends. This CDR3 is built from 13 residues. The CDR3 DNA follows: TGTGCCAGCTCAAACCACCCCCGGGAAAAACTGTTTTTT. Translation: CASSNHPREKLFF.

The CDR3 sequence is CASSPSGGGANVLTF. CDR3 bases: TGTGCCAGCTCTCCCAGCGGCGGTGGGGCCAACGTCCTGACTTTC. The rearrangement uses TRBV18 and TRBJ2-6, with D possibly TRBD2 on 5 matching bases. V shed 6 bases and J shed 3 bases, with 12 bases lying between them. CDR1 is KGHSH, CDR2 LQKENI, per germline. The CDR3 is 15 amino acids.

V gene TRBV7-2 combines with J gene TRBJ2-7; 14 bases are a match to TRBD2. The germline CDR1 and CDR2 sequences are SGHTA and FQGNSA. The CDR3 loop spans 16 amino acids. V shed 5 bases, J shed 4 bases, and the junction held 7 bases outside the gene matches. This chain's CDR3 is CASSPTSGRGGYEQYF. The CDR3 coding sequence is TGTGCCAGCAGCCCGACTAGCGGGAGGGGAGGATACGAGCAGTACTTC.

The chain combines TRBV19 with TRBJ2-1, with TRBD1 identical over 8 bases. J gave up 9 bases and V 5 bases, and 3 bases lay outside the gene matches. The germline V gene encodes CDR1 LNHDA and CDR2 SQIVND (reference sequence). There are 12 residues in the CDR3. The CDR3 region has the DNA TGTGCCAGTAGTGTTACAGGGGGTGAGCAGTTCTTC. Translation: CASSVTGGEQFF.

The V call is TRBV19, the J call TRBJ2-7; a weak D match, TRBD2 (5 bases). The CDR3 runs 14 residues. Trimming shortened V by 5 bases and J by 6 bases, and 17 bases separated the two germline ends. Germline assignment: CDR1 LNHDA and CDR2 SQIVND (reference sequence). This CDR3 reads CASSFRGSPGEQYF. DNA for the CDR3: TGTGCCAGTAGTTTCCGGGGTTCCCCGGGCGAGCAGTACTTC.

This clone was seen a handful of times. This chain connects TRBV5-5 to TRBJ2-2; D is uncertain. V lost 9 bases and J lost 6, with 15 bases in between. This CDR3 spans 13 amino acids. Germline-derived CDR1 and CDR2 are SGHKS and YYEKEE (reference sequence). CDR3 sequence reads: CATSQMSPGELFF. The CDR3 region has the DNA TGTGCCACTTCACAAATGTCCCCCGGGGAGCTGTTTTTT. The entire variable domain, with the rest obtained from reference TRBV5-5 and TRBJ2-2, is as follows: DAGVTQSPTHLIKTRGQQVTLRCSPISGHKSVSWYQQVLGQGPQFIFQYYEKEERGRGNFPDRFSARQFPNYSSELNVNALLLGDSALYLCATSQMSPGELFFGEGSRLTVL.

This clone was counted between two and nine times. V and J are TRBV5-1 and TRBJ1-2; maybe TRBD1 (5 bases). Germline CDR1 is SGHRS and CDR2 is YFSETQ. Trimming shortened V by 4 bases and J by 4 bases, and 14 bases separated the two germline ends. This CDR3 is 14 amino acids long. The CDR3 DNA reads as TGCGCCAGCAGCCCCGCAGGGTCCGCCTATGGCTACACCTTC. It encodes CASSPAGSAYGYTF.

This clone was counted between two and nine times. The chain employs TRBV6-1 and TRBJ1-1; D is possibly TRBD1 (5 bases). The CDR3 extends over 15 amino acids. Trimming cost V 2 bases and J 3 bases, with 13 bases left between them. Germline CDR1 and CDR2: MNHNS and SASEGT. The CDR3 here is CASSESGGSDTEAFF. CDR3 DNA: TGTGCCAGCAGTGAATCCGGGGGATCGGACACTGAAGCTTTCTTT.

The rearrangement uses TRBV7-9 and TRBJ2-7, with TRBD2 matching over 8 bases. V lost 5 bases and J lost 2; bases outside the gene matches: 14. From germline, CDR1 is SEHNR and CDR2 FQNEAQ (reference sequence). CDR3 size: 17 residues. CDR3 DNA: TGTGCCAGCAGCCCTCGAGGCGGGACTAGTCACCCCTACGAGCAGTACTTC. This codes for CASSPRGGTSHPYEQYF. Combining the CDR3 with reference TRBV7-9 and TRBJ2-7 gives the whole variable domain DTGVSQNPRHKITKRGQNVTFRCDPISEHNRLYWYRQTLGQGPEFLTYFQNEAQLEKSRLLSDRFSAERPKGSFSTLEIQRTEQGDSAMYLCASSPRGGTSHPYEQYFGPGTRLTVT.

The chain carries TRBV30 and TRBJ1-2; 10 bases line up with TRBD1. This CDR3 has 14 amino acids. Germline V gene sequence: CDR1 GTSNPN, CDR2 SVGIG (reference sequence). Trimming removed 4 bases from V and 7 bases from J; junction bases left unmatched: 9. The CDR3 DNA reads as TGTGCCTGGACTAGACAGGGGGCAAAGAGTGGCTACACCTTC. It translates to CAWTRQGAKSGYTF. Full variable domain (outside the CDR3, taken from reference TRBV30 and TRBJ1-2): SQTIHQWPATLVQPVGSPLSLECTVEGTSNPNLYWYRQAAGRGLQLLFYSVGIGQISSEVPQNLSASRPQDRQFILSSKKLLLSDSGFYLCAWTRQGAKSGYTFGSGTRLTVV.

The chain combines TRBV28 with TRBJ2-2; no clear D. The CDR3 is 13 amino acids. Trimming shortened V by 6 bases and J by 3 bases, and 8 bases separated the two germline ends. Per germline, CDR1 MDHEN and CDR2 SYDVKM. The CDR3 region has the DNA TGTGCCAGCAGGAGGTGGGACACCGGGGAGCTGTTTTTT. It encodes CASRRWDTGELFF.

This chain connects TRBV7-2 to TRBJ1-3; 8 nucleotides match TRBD1. The CDR3 has 16 residues. Germline CDR1 is SGHTA and CDR2 is FQGNSA. With 6 bases clipped from V and 1 base from J, the junction kept 8 bases outside the gene matches. CDR3 sequence reads: CASSPKQGVSGNTIYF. As DNA, the CDR3 is TGTGCCAGCAGTCCGAAACAGGGGGTATCTGGAAACACCATATATTTT.

This clone is a singleton in its sample. The chain uses TRBV19 and TRBJ1-6; the D is unclear. The V end was cut by 6 bases, the J end by 0 bases, with 9 bases between. In germline, CDR1 is LNHDA, CDR2 SQIVND (reference sequence). The CDR3 covers 15 residues. CDR3 DNA: TGTGCCAGTAGGAGGGAAAGCTCCTATAATTCACCCCTCCACTTT. Translated, it gives CASRRESSYNSPLHF.

The chain carries TRBV7-9 and TRBJ1-5; no clear D gene. Trimming removed 1 base from V and 6 bases from J, with 13 bases in between. The CDR3 spans 15 residues. The germline gives CDR1 SEHNR, CDR2 FQNEAQ (reference sequence). The CDR3 is CASSLDGTELQPQHF. CDR3 DNA: TGTGCCAGCAGCTTAGACGGTACAGAACTTCAGCCCCAGCATTTT. Filled out from reference TRBV7-9 and TRBJ1-5, the complete variable domain reads DTGVSQNPRHKITKRGQNVTFRCDPISEHNRLYWYRQTLGQGPEFLTYFQNEAQLEKSRLLSDRFSAERPKGSFSTLEIQRTEQGDSAMYLCASSLDGTELQPQHFGDGTRLSIL.

The chain carries TRBV9 and TRBJ1-1; D is ambiguous. The CDR3 runs 15 residues. Between the trimmed V and J ends, which lost 4 bases and 0 bases, there was a span of 13 bases. CDR1 and CDR2 from the germline V gene are SGDLS and YYNGEE. CDR3 DNA sequence: TGTGCCAGCAGCCCGTCAATAGCGGTGAACACTGAAGCTTTCTTT. It specifies CASSPSIAVNTEAFF.

This clone was counted between two and nine times. The rearrangement joins TRBV28 to TRBJ2-7, with D possibly TRBD2 on 5 matching bases. Deletions cut 5 bases from V and 4 bases from J, with 15 bases between. CDR3 length equals 14 residues. Germline CDR1 MDHEN, CDR2 SYDVKM. CDR3 amino acids: CASSPPRAPYEQYF. The CDR3 DNA reads TGTGCCAGCAGTCCCCCGCGGGCACCTTACGAGCAGTACTTC.